This T cell receptor (beta chain) was sequenced during a study of post-analysis software for immune sequencing data. Study summary: The study covered relapsing-remitting, secondary progressive and progressive-relapsing courses of multiple sclerosis.

Prepared libraries of TCR beta cDNA carried unique molecular identifiers. Each batch of roughly 1 to 11 million T cells produced around 460,000 cDNA molecules. TCRdb processed the PCR reads anew with MiXCR; each CDR3 protein has one entry. Of about 820,000 distinct CDR3 sequences detected, about 53% appear once; the ten largest clones hold 4.6%. CDR1 is SQVTM and CDR2 is ANQGSEA in the germline V gene. The CDR3 totals 13 residues. Trimming pared 4 bases from V and 4 bases from J, leaving 14 bases between. Study results and caveats: F measure showed strong co-clustering of same-batch samples. With TRBV5-6, TRBV5-1 and TRBV20-1 included, about five TRBV segments were more frequent in patients than in controls. Compared against controls, patients with multiple sclerosis displayed significantly lower normalized Chao1 diversity.

This clonotype was picked up a small number of times. What it binds is unknown. The TCR originated in a girl aged 5-17 years with multiple sclerosis. This chain uses TRBV29-1 with TRBJ2-7; weak D call: TRBD1 (5 bases). Sequencing was done on a sample of blood. CDR3 amino acids: CSVVDMGLYEQYF. In nucleotides, the CDR3 is TGCAGCGTTGTAGACATGGGGCTTTACGAGCAGTACTTC.